The 14 T cell receptor beta chains below were found in one sample sequenced in a study of radiotherapy plus CTLA-4 blockade in lung cancer. Data came from immunoSEQ multiplex PCR; TCRdb stores just in-frame clones and leaves some out. Here the sample spans about 70,000 clones, approximately 76% being singletons. Specimen: peripheral blood, collected from a patient treated with radiotherapy plus ipilimumab. The receptors derive from a human donor with non-small cell lung cancer whose response to radiotherapy plus ipilimumab could not be evaluated. Some clones in this sample may be carry-over from other donors' samples.

This clone was seen more than once but under ten times. The V gene is TRBV28, the J gene TRBJ1-2, with no clear D. The CDR3 loop spans 12 amino acids. In germline, CDR1 is MDHEN, CDR2 SYDVKM. The ends were cut back, 4 bases at V and 4 bases at J, with 7 bases in the middle. CDR3 sequence reads: CASSSLSYGYTF. The CDR3 nucleotides read TGTGCCAGCAGTTCCCTCTCCTATGGCTACACCTTC.

This clone was detected a few times. This chain joins TRBV4-1 and TRBJ2-3, with D uncertain. This CDR3 spans 16 amino acids. The V end lost 2 bases, the J end lost 2 bases, and 14 bases lay between the germline ends. From germline, CDR1 is MGHRA and CDR2 YSYEKL. The CDR3 reads CASSQNAAVYTDTQYF. For the CDR3, the DNA is TGCGCCAGCAGCCAAAACGCGGCTGTATACACAGATACGCAGTATTTT.

This sequence joins TRBV27 and TRBJ1-1, with 9 positions matching TRBD1. The trim removed 4 bases at V and 3 bases at J, leaving 9 bases unmatched. CDR3 size: 16 residues. Germline CDR1 MNHEY, CDR2 SMNVEV (reference sequence). CDR3 nucleotide sequence: TGTGCCAGCAGTTCTGACAGGGGGGGTATAGACACTGAAGCTTTCTTT. Translation: CASSSDRGGIDTEAFF.

The chain recombines TRBV2 with TRBJ2-3, with D unresolved. V was trimmed by 0 bases and J by 0 bases, leaving 4 bases between them. Germline V gene sequence: CDR1 SNHLY, CDR2 FYNNEI. This CDR3 contains 14 residues. The CDR3 sequence is CASSEALSTDTQYF. The CDR3 region has the DNA TGTGCCAGCAGTGAAGCGCTAAGCACAGATACGCAGTATTTT.

The V call is TRBV4-2, the J call TRBJ2-7; 9 bases fit TRBD2. The V segment lost 2 bases and the J segment 5 bases; nucleotides outside the gene matches: 7. Germline-derived CDR1 and CDR2 are LGHNA and YNFKEQ. The CDR3 extends over 15 amino acids. The CDR3 bases are TGTGCCAGCAGCCAAACCCTAGCGGGGTACGACGAGCAGTACTTC. Amino acid sequence: CASSQTLAGYDEQYF.

The rearrangement joins TRBV6-5 to TRBJ1-5, with 11 nucleotides matching TRBD1. The junction had 6 bases not matched to a gene; V was cut back by 4 bases and J by 4 bases. CDR3 size: 16 residues. Germline CDR1 MNHEY, CDR2 SVGAGI. CDR3 sequence (DNA): TGTGCCAGCAGTTCCCACGGACAGGGGGCTAATCAGCCCCAGCATTTT. Its protein product is CASSSHGQGANQPQHF.

The gene calls are TRBV27 and TRBJ2-3; possibly TRBD1 for D (5 bases). From germline, CDR1 is MNHEY and CDR2 SMNVEV (reference sequence). The ends were cut back, 0 bases at V and 6 bases at J, with 7 bases in the middle. CDR3 length: 13 amino acids. The CDR3 DNA reads as TGTGCCAGCAGTTTATCCAGGGCGGATACGCAGTATTTT. Translation: CASSLSRADTQYF.

The CDR3 DNA reads as TGCAGCGTTGGGGACAAAGAGACCCAGTACTTC. Translated, it gives CSVGDKETQYF. The V call is TRBV29-1, the J call TRBJ2-5, with D possibly being TRBD1 (6 bases). The germline V and J ends were trimmed by 4 bases and 3 bases, with 6 bases remaining between them. CDR3 length: 11 residues. Germline V gives CDR1 SQVTM, CDR2 ANQGSEA.

The chain uses TRBV6-1 and TRBJ2-3, with D perhaps TRBD1 (6 bases). The CDR3 contains 14 residues. Germline CDR1 is MNHNS and CDR2 is SASEGT. V was cut by 7 bases and J by 1 base, with 12 bases left in between. The CDR3 region has the DNA TGTGCCAGCACTACAGGGCACGGCACAGATACGCAGTATTTT. Amino acid sequence: CASTTGHGTDTQYF.

J is TRBJ2-7 and V is TRBV18; 8 bases agree with TRBD2. The CDR3 is made up of 15 amino acids. Germline trimming cut 2 bases from V and 6 bases from J; bases unmatched to any gene: 9. Germline CDR1 reads KGHSH; CDR2 reads LQKENI. CDR3 DNA sequence: TGTGCCAGCTCACCAGGACGGGGGGGAATGGCCGAGCAGTACTTC. Residues: CASSPGRGGMAEQYF.

This clone came up a few times. This chain uses TRBV28 with TRBJ1-3; tentatively, D is TRBD1 (6 bases). The CDR3 has 14 amino acids. Germline CDR1 and CDR2: MDHEN and SYDVKM. Trimming took 4 bases from V and 3 from J, leaving 10 bases between them. The CDR3 sequence: CASSSTGLGNTIYF. CDR3 bases: TGTGCCAGCAGTTCTACAGGGCTTGGAAACACCATATATTTT. Combining the CDR3 with reference TRBV28 and TRBJ1-3 gives the whole variable domain DVKVTQSSRYLVKRTGEKVFLECVQDMDHENMFWYRQDPGLGLRLIYFSYDVKMKEKGDIPEGYSVSREKKERFSLILESASTNQTSMYLCASSSTGLGNTIYFGEGSWLTVV.

The chain employs TRBV7-2 and TRBJ2-7; maybe TRBD2 (7 bases). Germline CDR1 SGHTA, CDR2 FQGNSA. V dropped 1 base and J dropped 4 bases, with 20 bases sitting between them. CDR3 length: 17 residues. The CDR3 is CASSLGGSRRGGYEQYF. CDR3 bases: TGTGCCAGCAGCTTAGGGGGCTCCCGAAGGGGGGGTTACGAGCAGTACTTC.

The J gene is TRBJ1-1, the V gene TRBV18, with D perhaps TRBD1 (6 bases). Germline assignment: CDR1 KGHSH and CDR2 LQKENI. Trimming shortened V by 4 bases and J by 1 base, and 10 bases separated the two germline ends. The CDR3 is 14 residues long. In DNA form, the CDR3 reads TGTGCCAGCTCACTATGGGACAAGAACACTGAAGCTTTCTTT. Its translation: CASSLWDKNTEAFF.

V usage is TRBV6-5 and J usage is TRBJ2-2, with unresolved D. CDR1 is MNHEY and CDR2 is SVGAGI in the germline V gene. V was clipped by 0 bases and J by 1 base, with 6 bases between them. CDR3 length: 15 residues. The CDR3 region is CASSYSIQNTGELFF. The CDR3 DNA follows: TGTGCCAGCAGTTACTCAATACAGAACACCGGGGAGCTGTTTTTT.